This T cell receptor (beta chain) was recovered during a study of blood T cell repertoires in COVID-19. The overall study: PBMCs, B-cell-depleted T cells, or T cells provided the cDNA or gDNA that made up the material.

This clone was counted once. Original data processing: Reference gene primer amplification in the assay estimated nucleated cell counts. The method was immunoSEQ multiplex PCR; TCRdb's version includes in-frame clones alone and lacks a portion of them. For V, J and clone size, that table is used; D and trimming come from the DNA. There are approximately 300,000 clones in the sample; 80% to 90% occur only once, and roughly 5% lies in the top ten. Germline values: CDR1 SEHNR, CDR2 FQNEAQ (reference sequence). The CDR3 extends over 16 amino acids. J lost 4 bases, V lost 5 bases, and 10 bases had no gene match.

The chain is built from TRBV7-9 and TRBJ1-4; 7 bases fit TRBD1. The sequence was obtained from a middle-aged man with acute or convalescent COVID-19. Material for sequencing was peripheral blood. The CDR3 DNA reads as TGTGCCAGCAGCCATACAGGGGCCTACCGTAATGAAAAACTGTTTTTT. Translated, it gives CASSHTGAYRNEKLFF.